The source of this T cell receptor beta chain is a study of blood T cell repertoires in COVID-19. Germline CDR1 PRHDT, CDR2 FYEKMQ (reference sequence). CDR3 length: 13 residues. V shed 5 bases and J 8 bases; nucleotides not matched to a gene: 4. TCRdb's copy holds only in-frame clones and misses some; the assay was immunoSEQ multiplex PCR. The sample comprises about 370,000 clones, nearly 90% of which are singletons, and about 1.7% rests with the top ten. The clonotype comes from a woman in her 30s who had recovered from COVID-19. The chain carries TRBV13 and TRBJ1-2, with 11 bases identical to TRBD1. Sequencing was carried out using PBMCs or T cells enriched from blood (not recorded which). CDR3 nucleotide sequence: TGTGCCAGCAGCCGGGACAGGGGGTTAGGCTACACCTTC. The encoded protein is CASSRDRGLGYTF.